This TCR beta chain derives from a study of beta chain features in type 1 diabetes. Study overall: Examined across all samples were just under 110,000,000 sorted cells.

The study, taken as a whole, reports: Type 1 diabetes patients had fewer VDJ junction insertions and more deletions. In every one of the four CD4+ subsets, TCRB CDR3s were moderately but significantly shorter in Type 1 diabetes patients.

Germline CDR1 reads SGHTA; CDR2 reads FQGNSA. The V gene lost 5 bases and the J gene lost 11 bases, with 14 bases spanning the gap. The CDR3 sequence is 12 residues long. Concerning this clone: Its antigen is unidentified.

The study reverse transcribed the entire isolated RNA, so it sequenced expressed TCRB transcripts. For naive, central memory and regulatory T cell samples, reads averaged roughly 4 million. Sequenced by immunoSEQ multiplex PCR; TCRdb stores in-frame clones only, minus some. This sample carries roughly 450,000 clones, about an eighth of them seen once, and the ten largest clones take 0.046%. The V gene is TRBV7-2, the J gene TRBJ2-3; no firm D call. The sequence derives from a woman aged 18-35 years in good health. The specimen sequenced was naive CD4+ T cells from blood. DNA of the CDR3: TGTGCCAGCAGCCCGATTCTTGGGGAGCAGTATTTT. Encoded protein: CASSPILGEQYF.